The 4 T cell receptor beta chains below were found in one sample sequenced in a study of blood T cell repertoires in COVID-19. TCRdb's copy holds only in-frame clones and misses some; the assay was immunoSEQ multiplex PCR. Of approximately 210,000 clones listed, approximately 86% are singletons. Sequenced: peripheral blood. All receptors derive from a woman over 75 with acute or convalescent COVID-19.

J is TRBJ2-2 and V is TRBV12-3 or TRBV12-4; 8 nucleotides match TRBD1. The V segment lost 10 bases and the J segment 7 bases; nucleotides outside the gene matches: 8. The CDR3 is made up of 13 amino acids. For the CDR3, the DNA is TGTGCCACCCGCGACAGGGGTAACGGGGAGCTGTTTTTT. Translation gives CATRDRGNGELFF.

The chain joins TRBV20-1 to TRBJ2-1, with D perhaps matching TRBD2 (6 bases). The CDR3 has 16 residues. Germline CDR1 and CDR2: DFQATT and SNEGSKA (reference sequence). Trimming cost V 3 bases and J 7 bases, with 22 bases left between them. The CDR3 DNA sequence: TGCAGTGCTAGTCCCTGGAGGCGGGGCCTTTGGAATGAGCAGTTCTTC. It encodes CSASPWRRGLWNEQFF.

Here the CDR3 DNA reads TGTGCCAGCAGTGAAGGCGACAGGGGAGAGACCCAGTACTTC. Translating gives CASSEGDRGETQYF. The chain joins TRBV2 to TRBJ2-5, with TRBD1 identical over 8 bases. The V gene's germline CDR1 is SNHLY and CDR2 FYNNEI. Trimming cost V 1 base and J 4 bases; bases outside gene matches: 2. The CDR3 is made up of 14 amino acids. The variable domain in full, completed from reference TRBV2 and TRBJ2-5, reads EPEVTQTPSHQVTQMGQEVILRCVPISNHLYFYWYRQILGQKVEFLVSFYNNEISEKSEIFDDQFSVERPDGSNFTLKIRSTKLEDSAMYFCASSEGDRGETQYFGPGTRLLVL.

For the CDR3, the DNA is TGTGCCAGCAGCCAAGATATCCACGAGCAGTACTTC. Encoded protein: CASSQDIHEQYF. The chain combines TRBV3-1 (or the pseudogene TRBV3-2) with TRBJ2-7, with D unresolved. The CDR3 is 12 amino acids. The germline gives CDR1 LGHDT, CDR2 YNNKEL (reference sequence). V shed 0 bases and J shed 5 bases, with 5 bases lying between them.